This T cell receptor beta chain was found in a study of blood T cell repertoires in COVID-19. Study context: The cDNA or gDNA used as material had been derived from T cells, B-cell-depleted T cells, or PBMCs.

Original handling: Reference gene primer amplification yielded estimated nucleated cell counts. The assay was immunoSEQ multiplex PCR, and TCRdb's table has in-frame clones only and misses some. V, J and clone size are those of that table, while D and trimming were read from the DNA. Here the sample spans around 260,000 clones, approximately 90% being singletons. In its sample, this clone was seen once. Cohorts were determined from participant-reported clinical history. The study counted Cohort 3 donors as recovered given two negative PCRs, clearance, or symptom resolution. V lost 5 bases, J lost 6 bases, and 6 bases stayed unmatched. Germline V lookup: CDR1 SGHTA, CDR2 FQGNSA. CDR3 length: 13 amino acids.

The clonotype originates from a woman younger than 45 who had recovered from COVID-19. Sequencing was carried out using PBMCs or T cells enriched from blood (not recorded which). The chain uses TRBV7-2 and TRBJ1-2, with 7 bases aligning to TRBD1. CDR3 residues: CASSNPDRDGYTF. The DNA of the CDR3 is TGTGCCAGCAGCAACCCCGACAGGGATGGCTACACCTTC. The full variable domain, completed using reference TRBV7-2 and TRBJ1-2, is GAGVSQSPSNKVTEKGKDVELRCDPISGHTALYWYRQSLGQGLEFLIYFQGNSAPDKSGLPSDRFSAERTGGSVSTLTIQRTQQEDSAVYLCASSNPDRDGYTFGSGTRLTVV.